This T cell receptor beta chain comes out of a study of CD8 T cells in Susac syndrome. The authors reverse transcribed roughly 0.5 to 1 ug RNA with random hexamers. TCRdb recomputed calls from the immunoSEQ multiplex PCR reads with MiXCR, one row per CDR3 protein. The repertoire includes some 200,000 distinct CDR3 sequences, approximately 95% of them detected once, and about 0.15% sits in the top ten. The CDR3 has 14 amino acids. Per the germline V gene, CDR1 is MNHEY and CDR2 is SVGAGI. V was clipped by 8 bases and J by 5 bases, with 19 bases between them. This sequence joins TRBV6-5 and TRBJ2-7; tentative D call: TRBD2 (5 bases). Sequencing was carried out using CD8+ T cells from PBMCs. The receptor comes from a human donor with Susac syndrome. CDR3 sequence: CASGTGLAGDEQYF. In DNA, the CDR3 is TGTGCCAGCGGCACCGGACTGGCCGGGGACGAGCAGTACTTC.